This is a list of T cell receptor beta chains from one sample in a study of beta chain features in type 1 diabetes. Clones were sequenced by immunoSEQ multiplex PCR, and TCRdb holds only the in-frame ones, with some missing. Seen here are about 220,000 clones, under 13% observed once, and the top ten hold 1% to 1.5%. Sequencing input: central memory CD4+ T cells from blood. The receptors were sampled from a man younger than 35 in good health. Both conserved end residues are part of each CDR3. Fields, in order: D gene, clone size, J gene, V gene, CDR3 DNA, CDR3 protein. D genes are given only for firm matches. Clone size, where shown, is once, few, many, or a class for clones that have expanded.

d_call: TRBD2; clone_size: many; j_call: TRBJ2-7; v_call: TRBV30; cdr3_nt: TGTGCCTTAGTGGAGTCCGGGCACGGGGGGACCTACGAGCAGTACTTC; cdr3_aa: CALVESGHGGTYEQYF
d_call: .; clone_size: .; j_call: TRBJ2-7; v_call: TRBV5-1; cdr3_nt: TGCGCCAGCAGCTTGGGACTCGGGGACTCCTACGAGCAGTACTTC; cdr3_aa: CASSLGLGDSYEQYF
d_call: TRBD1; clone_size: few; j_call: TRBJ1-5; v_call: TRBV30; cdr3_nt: TGTGCCTGGAGTGTACGACAGGGGAGGGGGGGCAATCAGCCCCAGCATTTT; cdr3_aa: CAWSVRQGRGGNQPQHF
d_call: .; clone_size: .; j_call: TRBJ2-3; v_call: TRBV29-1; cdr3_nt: TGCAGCGTTGTAGGCGGTGCTAGCACAGATACGCAGTATTTT; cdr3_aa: CSVVGGASTDTQYF
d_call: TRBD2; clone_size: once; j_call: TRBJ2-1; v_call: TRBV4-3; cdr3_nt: TGCGCCAGCAGCCAAGGGGATCGACTAGCGTCGGGTGAGCAGTTCTTC; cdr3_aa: CASSQGDRLASGEQFF
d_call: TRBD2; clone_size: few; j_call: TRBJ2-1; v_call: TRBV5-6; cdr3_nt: TGTGCCAGCAGCTTGGCTCCTACTAGCGCGAATGAGCAGTTCTTC; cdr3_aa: CASSLAPTSANEQFF
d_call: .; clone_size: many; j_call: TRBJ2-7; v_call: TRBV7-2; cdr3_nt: TGTGCCAGCAGGTCCCCGGGCCGGCCGCTCTACGAGCAGTACTTC; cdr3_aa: CASRSPGRPLYEQYF
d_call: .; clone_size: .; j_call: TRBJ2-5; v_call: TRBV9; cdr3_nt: TGTGCCAGCAGCCCTTCCGGGGGGCAGGCAGGCGAGACCCAGTACTTC; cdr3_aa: CASSPSGGQAGETQYF
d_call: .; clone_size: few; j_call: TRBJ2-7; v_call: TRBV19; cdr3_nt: TGTGCCAGTATCCCTTCCGGAGGGAACGAGCAGTACTTC; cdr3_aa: CASIPSGGNEQYF
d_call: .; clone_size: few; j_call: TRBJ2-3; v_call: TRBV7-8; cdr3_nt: TGTGCCAGCAGCCTTCGACTTGCAGATACGCAGTATTTT; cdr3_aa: CASSLRLADTQYF
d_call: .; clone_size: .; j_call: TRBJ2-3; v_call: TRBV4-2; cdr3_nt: TGTGCCAGCAGCCCCCTCGCGTCGTTCGACAGGTTGGGCACAGATACGCAGTATTTT; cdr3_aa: CASSPLASFDRLGTDTQYF
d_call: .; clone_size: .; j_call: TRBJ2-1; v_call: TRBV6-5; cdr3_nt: TGTGCCAGCGGGCGAAGAGGCAATGAGCAGTTCTTC; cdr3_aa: CASGRRGNEQFF
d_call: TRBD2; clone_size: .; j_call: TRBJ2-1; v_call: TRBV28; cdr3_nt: TGTGCCAGCAGGAATTATTTGGCGGGAGTATCCTACAATGAGCAGTTCTTC; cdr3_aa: CASRNYLAGVSYNEQFF
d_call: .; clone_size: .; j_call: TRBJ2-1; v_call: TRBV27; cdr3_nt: TGTGCCAGCAGTTTATCCCCGGTGTACAATGAGCAGTTCTTC; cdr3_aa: CASSLSPVYNEQFF
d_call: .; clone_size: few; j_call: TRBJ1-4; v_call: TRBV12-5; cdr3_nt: TGTGCTAGTGGTCCGCGGGAGACAGGTGGGGAAAAACTGTTTTTT; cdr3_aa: CASGPRETGGEKLFF
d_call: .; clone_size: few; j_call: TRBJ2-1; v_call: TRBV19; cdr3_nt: TGTGCCAGTAGTATATCCGGCGGAGGGAAGGGAGATGAGCAGTTCTTC; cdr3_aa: CASSISGGGKGDEQFF
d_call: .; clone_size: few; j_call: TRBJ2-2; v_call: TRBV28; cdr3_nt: TGTGCCAGCACCCCGGGGGGCAGGGGATCCGGGGAGCTGTTTTTT; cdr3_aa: CASTPGGRGSGELFF
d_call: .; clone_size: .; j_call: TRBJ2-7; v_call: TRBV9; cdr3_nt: TGTGCCAGCAGCCAAGACCGCTACGAGCAGTACTTC; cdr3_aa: CASSQDRYEQYF
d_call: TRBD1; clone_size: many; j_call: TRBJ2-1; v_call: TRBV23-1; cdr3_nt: TGCGCCTCAGGGACAGGAATTAAACGAAACTACAATGAGCAGTTCTTC; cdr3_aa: CASGTGIKRNYNEQFF
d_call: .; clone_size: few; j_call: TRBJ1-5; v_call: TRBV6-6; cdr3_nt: TGTGCCAGCGGGGCTCTAGTCGATCAGCCCCAGCATTTT; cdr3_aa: CASGALVDQPQHF
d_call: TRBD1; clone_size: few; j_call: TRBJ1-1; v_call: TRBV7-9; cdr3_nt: TGTGCCAGCAGCCTGAGACAGGGGAACACTGAAGCTTTCTTT; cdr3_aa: CASSLRQGNTEAFF
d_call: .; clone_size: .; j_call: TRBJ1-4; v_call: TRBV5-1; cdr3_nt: TGCGCCAGCAGCCCCGGAGGACACGAAAAACTGTTTTTT; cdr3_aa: CASSPGGHEKLFF
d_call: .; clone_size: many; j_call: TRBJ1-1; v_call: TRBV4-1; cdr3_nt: TGCGCCAGCAGCCAAGGGTACCTGCAGGTCACTGAAGCTTTCTTT; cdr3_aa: CASSQGYLQVTEAFF
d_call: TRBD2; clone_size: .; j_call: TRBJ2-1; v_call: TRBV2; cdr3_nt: TGTGCCAGCAATCGGGAGGGAATGGGGCAGTTCTTC; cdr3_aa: CASNREGMGQFF
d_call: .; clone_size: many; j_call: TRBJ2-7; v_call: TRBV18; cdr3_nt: TGTGCCAGCTCACCAGGGACCCGGGAGCAGTACTTC; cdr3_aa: CASSPGTREQYF
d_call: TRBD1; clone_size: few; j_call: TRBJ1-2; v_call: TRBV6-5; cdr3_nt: TGTGCCAGCAGTAGGACAGGGGGAGGCTACACCTTC; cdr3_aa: CASSRTGGGYTF
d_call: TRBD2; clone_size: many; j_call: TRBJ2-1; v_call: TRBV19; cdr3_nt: TGTGCCAGCAATCTCTTTAGCGGGAGGGCCAATGAGCAGTTCTTC; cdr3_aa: CASNLFSGRANEQFF
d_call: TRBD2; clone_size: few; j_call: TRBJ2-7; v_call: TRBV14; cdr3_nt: TGTGCCAGCAGCTACGGACTAGCGGTTTACGAGCAGTACTTC; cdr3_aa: CASSYGLAVYEQYF
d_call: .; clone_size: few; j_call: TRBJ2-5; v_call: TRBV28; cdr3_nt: TGTGCCAGCAGTACCAGGGGAACAGGGAGACAAGAGACCCAGTACTTC; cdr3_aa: CASSTRGTGRQETQYF
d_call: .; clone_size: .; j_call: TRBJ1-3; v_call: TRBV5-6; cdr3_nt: TGTGCCAGCAGCTTGGGAACGTTCTCTGGAAACACCATATATTTT; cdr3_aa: CASSLGTFSGNTIYF
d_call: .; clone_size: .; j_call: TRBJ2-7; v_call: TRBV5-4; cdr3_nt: TGTGCCACCTGGGACCCGTCAACCTACGAGCAGTACTTC; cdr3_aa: CATWDPSTYEQYF
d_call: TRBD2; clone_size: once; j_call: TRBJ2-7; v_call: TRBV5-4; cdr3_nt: TGTGCCAGCAGCCCCCAGGCTAGCGGGAGAAACGAGCAGTACTTC; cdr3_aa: CASSPQASGRNEQYF
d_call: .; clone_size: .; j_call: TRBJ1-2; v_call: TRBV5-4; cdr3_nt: TGTGCCAGCAGCGGCGGCCAGGGGCGGGCTAGGGGCTACACCTTC; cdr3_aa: CASSGGQGRARGYTF
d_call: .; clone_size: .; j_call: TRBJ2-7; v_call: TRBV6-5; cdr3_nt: TGTGCCAGCAGACAGGGTAGAGGAGGCGAGCAGTACTTC; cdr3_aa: CASRQGRGGEQYF
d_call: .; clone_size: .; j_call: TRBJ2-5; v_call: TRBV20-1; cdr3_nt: TGCAGTGCGACAACAAAAGAGACCCAGTACTTC; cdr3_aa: CSATTKETQYF
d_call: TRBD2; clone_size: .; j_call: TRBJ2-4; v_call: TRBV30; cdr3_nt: TGTGCCTGGAGTGCTAGCGGGAGGACATCCAAAAACATTCAGTACTTC; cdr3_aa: CAWSASGRTSKNIQYF
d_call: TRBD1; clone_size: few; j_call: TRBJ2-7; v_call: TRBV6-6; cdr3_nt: TGTGCCAGCAGTTACTCACAGGGGTACGAGCAGTACTTC; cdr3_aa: CASSYSQGYEQYF
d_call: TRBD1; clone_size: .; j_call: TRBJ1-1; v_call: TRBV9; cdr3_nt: TGTGCCAGCAGCGTAGGGGCGGACAGGTCGACTGAAGCTTTCTTT; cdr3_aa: CASSVGADRSTEAFF
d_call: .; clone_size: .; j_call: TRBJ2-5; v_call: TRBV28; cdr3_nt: TGTGCCAGCAGGGCCCAAGAGACCCAGTACTTC; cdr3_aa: CASRAQETQYF
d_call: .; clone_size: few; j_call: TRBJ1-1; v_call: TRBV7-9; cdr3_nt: TGTGCCAGCAGCCGGGAGCGGGCAGAGAACACTGAAGCTTTCTTT; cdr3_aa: CASSRERAENTEAFF